This T cell receptor beta chain is from a study of blood T cell repertoires in COVID-19. Clones were read by immunoSEQ multiplex PCR, and TCRdb kept only the in-frame ones, dropping some. The profile shows 140,000 or so clones, around 87% of them singletons. CDR1 is SGHKS and CDR2 is YYEKEE in the germline V gene (reference sequence). The CDR3 has 18 residues. The V gene end was trimmed by 5 bases and the J gene end by 1 base; junction bases not matched to a gene: 11. This clone was counted a single time. The receptor was isolated from a woman aged 60-70 years with active COVID-19. V is TRBV5-5 and J is TRBJ2-7; the match to TRBD2 covers 14 bases. Material for sequencing was peripheral blood. CDR3 sequence reads: CASSWGWTSGRNSYEQYF. The CDR3 nucleotides are TGTGCCAGCAGTTGGGGCTGGACTAGCGGGAGGAATTCCTACGAGCAGTACTTC.